The source of this TCR beta chain is a study of CD8+ T cells in alopecia areata (dated by TCRdb to the late 2010s). Some background on the complete study: Treated patients were enrolled in an open-label pilot trial of oral tofacitinib at 5 to 10 mg twice daily for moderate-to-severe alopecia areata. Patients stayed on tofacitinib for 6 to 18 months and then had 6 months of follow-up off drug so that delayed response and recurrence could be assessed. High-throughput TCRbeta sequencing was used to examine T cell clonal expansion in alopecia areata in both the C3H/HeJ mouse model and human patients. Scalp tissue and sorted CD4+ and CD8+ peripheral blood T cells from patchy and totalis/universalis alopecia areata patients and from healthy controls were covered by human TCRbeta sequencing. Patients on tofacitinib were biopsied at baseline and after 4 and 24 weeks of treatment, and several of the patients also had a later scalp biopsy. Scalp clonality was compared across normal scalp (n=4), patchy alopecia areata scalp (n=8), and alopecia totalis/universalis scalp (n=8). RNA was obtained with the PAXgene miRNA kit for fixed scalp, the miRNeasy kit for PBMCs, and the RNeasy kit for mouse skin. immunoSEQ multiplex PCR using 35 Vbeta forward primers and 13 Jbeta reverse primers was used to amplify TCRbeta CDR3 regions. Broad study findings and their caveats: Compared with mice, TCR sequences shared between patients were less clear, possibly partly because of HLA diversity across the patient population. Unlike mouse skin, where gammadelta T cells dominate, normal human skin contains resident alphabeta T cells that get sequenced too, which complicates analysis of the scalp TCR repertoire. Compared with normal scalp, lesional scalp, particularly in alopecia totalis/universalis, had higher clonality and more expanded CD8+ clones, which suggests antigenic drive.

The CDR3 holds 14 amino acids from the cysteine to the phenylalanine. Of all the DNA, just the CDR3 is kept, 42 bases in frame from base 1. The germline V gene encodes CDR1 SQVTM and CDR2 ANQGSEA. V and J are truncated by 4 bases and 1 base respectively, leaving an intervening sequence of 13 bases. From alopecia areata patients, peripheral blood was collected along with lesional scalp punch biopsies. PBMCs were separated by density centrifugation and stained for CD3, CD4 and CD8, after which CD4+ and CD8+ T cells were sorted on a FACSAria. This clone was observed a handful of times. Its antigen remains unidentified. It has no much larger one-base neighbor in the sample; base qualities were not kept. The method was the immunoSEQ multiplex PCR assay. RNA was extracted from all samples and reverse transcribed into cDNA as template for TCR sequencing. First-strand cDNA was synthesized with SuperScript III using a 2:1 mix of oligo-dT and random hexamers. A synthetic immune receptor repertoire was used to gauge amplification bias, and whatever bias remained was removed computationally. For the original study's pipeline: Raw reads were preprocessed to remove errors, and CDR3 was defined according to IMGT conventions as the region from the conserved cysteine to phenylalanine. Clonality was calculated as 1 minus Shannon entropy normalized by log2 of the number of productive unique TCRs. CD4 or CD8 identity of scalp clones was inferred by cross-referencing scalp TCRbeta sequences with sorted blood CD4 and CD8 repertoires. TCRdb limited this immuneACCESS table to in-frame rearrangements with V and J called. A share of clones is missing; checked studies link under half to unresolved V genes, and the rest is unexplained. Clone size and V and J calls were adopted from that table, with D and trimming inferred from the DNA. This sample has more than 85,000 clones in its table, and 40% to 55% of those were observed once. Together, the top ten hold about 0.79% of the sample.

The source of this sequence is a human donor with alopecia areata. The sequence joins TRBV29-1 to TRBJ1-1, with no confidently assigned D gene. The specimen was CD4+ T cells sorted from blood. The CDR3 loop reads CSVAQIHANTEAFF. The sequenced DNA is TGCAGCGTTGCCCAAATTCACGCGAACACTGAAGCTTTCTTT. Extended through the reference TRBV29-1 and TRBJ1-1 proteins, this CDR3 yields the full variable domain: SAVISQKPSRDICQRGTSLTIQCQVDSQVTMMFWYRQQPGQSLTLIATANQGSEATYESGFVIDKFPISRPNLTFSTLTVSNMSPEDSSIYLCSVAQIHANTEAFFGQGTRLTVV.